This entry describes one T cell receptor beta chain. No antigen is known for it. The run depth of the assay was deep. Sequencing used immunoSEQ multiplex PCR; TCRdb keeps in-frame clones, though not all of them. Of 1,500,000 or so clones in the sample, about 98.5% are singletons; the top ten hold 0.36%. The data stem from a study of shared clonotypes between healthy human individuals. Study-level points and caveats: Researchers found naive subsets generally carried larger estimated richness than memory subsets. Only blood was sampled, and tissue TCR repertoires likely differ from blood ones.

V lost 4 bases, J lost 2 bases, and 2 bases stayed unmatched. The germline V gene encodes CDR1 SGHNT and CDR2 YYREEE (reference sequence). This CDR3 is 13 amino acids long. The receptor was derived from a man aged 25 to 40 in good health. This chain connects TRBV5-4 to TRBJ1-2; 7 bases line up with TRBD1. The sample was naive CD4+ T cells sorted from blood. Specified subset: CD45RA+ positively selected. CDR3 residues: CASSPTGNYGYTF. CDR3 bases: TGTGCCAGCAGCCCGACAGGGAACTATGGCTACACCTTC.